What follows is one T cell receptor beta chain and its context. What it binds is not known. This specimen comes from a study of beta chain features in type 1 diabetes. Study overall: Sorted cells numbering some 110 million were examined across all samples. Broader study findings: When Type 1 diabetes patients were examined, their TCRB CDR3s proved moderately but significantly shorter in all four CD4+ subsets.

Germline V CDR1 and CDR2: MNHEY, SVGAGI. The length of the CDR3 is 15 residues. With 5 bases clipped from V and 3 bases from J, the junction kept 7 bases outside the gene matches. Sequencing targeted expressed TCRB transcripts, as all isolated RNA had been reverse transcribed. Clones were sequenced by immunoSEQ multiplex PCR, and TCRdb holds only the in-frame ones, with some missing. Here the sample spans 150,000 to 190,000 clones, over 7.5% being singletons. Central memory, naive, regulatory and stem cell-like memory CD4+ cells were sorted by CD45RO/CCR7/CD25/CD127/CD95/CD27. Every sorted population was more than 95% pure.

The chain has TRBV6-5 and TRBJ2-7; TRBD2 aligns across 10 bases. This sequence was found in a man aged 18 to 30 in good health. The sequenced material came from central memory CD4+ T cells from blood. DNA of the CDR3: TGTGCCAGCAGTCCCCGGACTAGCGGAAACTACGAGCAGTACTTC. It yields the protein CASSPRTSGNYEQYF.